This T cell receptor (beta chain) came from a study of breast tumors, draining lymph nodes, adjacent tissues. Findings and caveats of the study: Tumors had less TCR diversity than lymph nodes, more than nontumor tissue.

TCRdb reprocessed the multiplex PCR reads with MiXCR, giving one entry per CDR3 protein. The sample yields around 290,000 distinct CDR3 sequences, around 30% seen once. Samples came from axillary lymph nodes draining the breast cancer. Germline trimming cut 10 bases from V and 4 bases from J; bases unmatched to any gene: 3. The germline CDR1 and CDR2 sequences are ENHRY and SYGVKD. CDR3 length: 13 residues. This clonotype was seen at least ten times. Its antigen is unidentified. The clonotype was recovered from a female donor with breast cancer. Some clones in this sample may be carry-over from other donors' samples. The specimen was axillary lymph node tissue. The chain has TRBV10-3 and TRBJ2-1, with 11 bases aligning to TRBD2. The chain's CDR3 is CATRTSGYNEQFF. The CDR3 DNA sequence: TGTGCCACCCGGACTAGCGGGTACAATGAGCAGTTCTTC.